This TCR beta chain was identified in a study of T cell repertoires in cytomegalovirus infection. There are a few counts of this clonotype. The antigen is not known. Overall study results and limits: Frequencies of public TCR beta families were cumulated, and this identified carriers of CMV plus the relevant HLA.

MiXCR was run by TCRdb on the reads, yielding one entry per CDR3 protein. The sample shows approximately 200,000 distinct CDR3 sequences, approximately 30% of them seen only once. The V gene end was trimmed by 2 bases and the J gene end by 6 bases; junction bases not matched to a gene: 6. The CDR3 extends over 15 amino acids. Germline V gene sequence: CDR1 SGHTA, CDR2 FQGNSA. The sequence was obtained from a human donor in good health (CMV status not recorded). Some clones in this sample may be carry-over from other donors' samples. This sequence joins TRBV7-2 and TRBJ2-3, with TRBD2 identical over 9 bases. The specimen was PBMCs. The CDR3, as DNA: TGTGCCAGCAGCTTAAACCTAGCGGGAAGGGATACGCAGTATTTT. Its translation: CASSLNLAGRDTQYF.